These T cell receptor beta chains were read from a single sample in a study of blood T cell repertoires in COVID-19. The protocol was immunoSEQ multiplex PCR, while the TCRdb copy is restricted to in-frame clones and leaves out a portion. The sample holds 400,000 to 450,000 clones, approximately 91% seen once. Sequenced material: peripheral blood. These TCRs come from a woman between 40 and 50 years old with COVID-19, enrolled during active disease. Both conserved end residues are part of each CDR3. D genes are given only for firm matches. Clone size, where shown, is once, few, many, or a class for clones that have expanded.

d_call	cdr3_length	v_call	j_call	clone_size	cdr3_aa	cdr3_nt
-	15	TRBV30	TRBJ1-2	-	CAWTQPPGGTYGYTF	TGTGCCTGGACCCAACCCCCCGGAGGAACCTATGGCTACACCTTC
-	14	TRBV27	TRBJ1-2	-	CAIYPGGGCGGYTF	TGTGCCATCTATCCGGGAGGGGGGTGCGGGGGCTACACCTTC
-	12	TRBV5-1	TRBJ2-3	-	CASSLRPDTQYF	TGCGCCAGCAGCTTGCGTCCAGATACGCAGTATTTT
TRBD1	17	TRBV5-4	TRBJ1-2	-	CASSPPGQGASGYGYTF	TGTGCCAGCAGCCCGCCGGGGCAGGGGGCTTCTGGCTATGGCTACACCTTC
-	12	TRBV28	TRBJ1-4	-	CASSLILEKLFF	TGTGCCAGCAGTTTAATATTGGAGAAACTGTTTTTT
-	16	TRBV7-3	TRBJ2-2	-	CASSLGRGGYAGELFF	TGTGCCAGCAGCTTGGGCAGGGGAGGGTACGCCGGGGAGCTGTTTTTT
-	13	TRBV12-3/TRBV12-4	TRBJ2-7	-	CASSLKGDNEQYF	TGTGCCAGCAGTTTAAAGGGGGACAACGAGCAGTACTTC
-	14	TRBV5-6	TRBJ1-5	-	CASSLRGSHQPQHF	TGTGCCAGCAGCTTACGAGGGAGTCATCAGCCCCAGCATTTT
TRBD2	14	TRBV4-2	TRBJ2-7	-	CASSQMGTSDQQYF	TGTGCCAGCAGCCAGATGGGGACTAGCGACCAGCAGTACTTC
TRBD1	16	TRBV6-4	TRBJ2-1	-	CASSDSGQGGYNEQFF	TGTGCCAGCAGTGACTCGGGACAGGGGGGCTACAATGAGCAGTTCTTC
-	15	TRBV6-1	TRBJ2-1	-	CASSEDRSSYNEQFF	TGTGCCAGCAGTGAAGACAGGAGCTCCTACAATGAGCAGTTCTTC
TRBD1	17	TRBV25-1	TRBJ2-6	-	CASMGGDRQYGANVLTF	TGTGCCAGCATGGGTGGGGACAGGCAGTATGGGGCCAACGTCCTGACTTTC
TRBD2	17	TRBV5-4	TRBJ2-1	-	CASSLGGLAGGPGEQFF	TGTGCCAGCAGCTTAGGAGGGCTAGCGGGAGGGCCTGGTGAGCAGTTCTTC
-	14	TRBV3-1/TRBV3-2	TRBJ1-4	-	CASSSTGDNEKLFF	TGTGCCAGCAGCTCGACGGGAGATAATGAAAAACTGTTTTTT
TRBD1	15	TRBV6-2/TRBV6-3	TRBJ2-7	-	CASSYFQGATYEQYF	TGTGCCAGCAGTTACTTTCAGGGGGCGACTTACGAGCAGTACTTC
TRBD1	14	TRBV7-8	TRBJ1-2	-	CASSLVSGGGGYTF	TGTGCCAGCAGCTTAGTATCAGGGGGTGGCGGCTACACCTTC
-	14	TRBV2	TRBJ2-5	few	CASSEQGSQETQYF	TGTGCCAGCAGTGAACAGGGCAGTCAAGAGACCCAGTACTTC
TRBD1	13	TRBV7-2	TRBJ1-1	-	CASSPGTVIRAFF	TGTGCCAGCAGCCCGGGGACAGTGATTAGAGCTTTCTTT
-	14	TRBV28	TRBJ2-6	-	CASSLLSGANVLTF	TGTGCCAGCAGTTTATTATCTGGGGCCAACGTCCTGACTTTC
-	16	TRBV28	TRBJ1-4	-	CASNDHSGATNEKLFF	TGTGCCAGTAACGATCACTCGGGGGCAACTAATGAAAAACTGTTTTTT
-	14	TRBV6-2/TRBV6-3	TRBJ1-3	-	CASSQPLTNRGQYF	TGTGCCAGCAGCCAACCTTTGACCAACCGAGGACAGTATTTT
-	15	TRBV2	TRBJ1-5	-	CASSEKTVGNQPQHF	TGTGCCAGCAGTGAAAAGACAGTAGGCAATCAGCCCCAGCATTTT
TRBD2	18	TRBV7-9	TRBJ2-4	-	CASSRTSGGAGAKNIQYF	TGTGCCAGCAGCCGGACTAGCGGGGGGGCCGGGGCCAAAAACATTCAGTACTTC
TRBD1	13	TRBV29-1	TRBJ2-1	-	CSVENPTGNEQFF	TGCAGCGTAGAAAACCCGACAGGGAATGAGCAGTTCTTC